This is a list of T cell receptor beta chains from one sample in a study of early T cells in non-severe SARS-CoV-2 infection. TCRdb re-analysed the 5' RACE reads in MiXCR, keeping a single row per CDR3 protein. The sample has tens of thousands of distinct CDR3 sequences; more than 10% are singletons. The sequencing input was whole blood. These receptors all come from an adult who was a healthcare worker with PCR-confirmed SARS-CoV-2 infection or an uninfected control (not recorded which). Each CDR3 is given with its conserved first and last residue. Each record gives: CDR3 protein, CDR3 DNA, clone size, V gene, J gene, D gene. A D gene is named only where the DNA matches it firmly. Expanded clones get a size class; other rows say once, few or many, or leave the size out.

CDR3 protein: CASSEAIGVDTQYF
CDR3 DNA: TGTGCCAGCAGTGAAGCAATCGGGGTAGATACGCAGTATTTT
clone size: .
V gene: TRBV2
J gene: TRBJ2-3
D gene: .

CDR3 protein: CASSLITYEQYF
CDR3 DNA: TGTGCCAGCAGTTTAATCACTTACGAGCAGTACTTC
clone size: many
V gene: TRBV12-3/TRBV12-4
J gene: TRBJ2-7
D gene: .

CDR3 protein: CASSLEASGQGLLAYEQYF
CDR3 DNA: TGTGCCAGCAGCTTAGAAGCTTCCGGACAGGGGCTCTTGGCCTACGAGCAGTACTTC
clone size: many
V gene: TRBV7-9
J gene: TRBJ2-7
D gene: TRBD1

CDR3 protein: CSARDEGSSYNSPLHF
CDR3 DNA: TGCAGTGCTAGAGATGAGGGGAGCTCCTATAATTCACCCCTCCACTTT
clone size: few
V gene: TRBV20-1
J gene: TRBJ1-6
D gene: .

CDR3 protein: CASSDGGQGAGEQYF
CDR3 DNA: TGTGCCAGCAGTGACGGGGGGCAGGGGGCGGGTGAGCAGTACTTC
clone size: .
V gene: TRBV25-1
J gene: TRBJ2-7
D gene: .

CDR3 protein: CASSLKGTTQYF
CDR3 DNA: TGTGCCAGCAGCCTAAAGGGGACCACGCAGTATTTT
clone size: .
V gene: TRBV7-9
J gene: TRBJ2-3
D gene: .

CDR3 protein: CAWSAPAGDGQFF
CDR3 DNA: TGTGCCTGGAGTGCCCCAGCAGGGGACGGGCAGTTCTTC
clone size: few
V gene: TRBV30
J gene: TRBJ2-1
D gene: .

CDR3 protein: CASSRGTRTDYGYTF
CDR3 DNA: TGTGCCAGCAGCCGGGGGACCCGGACGGACTATGGCTACACCTTC
clone size: few
V gene: TRBV7-3
J gene: TRBJ1-2
D gene: .

CDR3 protein: CATSRGPSGLNEQFF
CDR3 DNA: TGTGCCACCAGCAGAGGTCCCTCTGGGTTGAATGAGCAGTTCTTC
clone size: few
V gene: TRBV15
J gene: TRBJ2-1
D gene: .

CDR3 protein: CASRTGQPSGNTIYF
CDR3 DNA: TGCGCCAGCAGGACGGGACAACCCTCTGGAAACACCATATATTTT
clone size: few
V gene: TRBV5-1
J gene: TRBJ1-3
D gene: .

CDR3 protein: CSARAETGVGSYNEQFF
CDR3 DNA: TGCAGTGCTCGTGCAGAGACAGGGGTCGGGTCCTACAATGAGCAGTTCTTC
clone size: .
V gene: TRBV20-1
J gene: TRBJ2-1
D gene: TRBD1

CDR3 protein: CASSYGGTAGDTIYF
CDR3 DNA: TGTGCCAGCAGTTACGGAGGGACAGCGGGAGACACCATATATTTT
clone size: few
V gene: TRBV6-5
J gene: TRBJ1-3
D gene: TRBD1

CDR3 protein: CASTRRKGAGWETQYF
CDR3 DNA: TGTGCCAGCACGCGGCGGAAGGGGGCAGGCTGGGAGACCCAGTACTTC
clone size: few
V gene: TRBV12-3/TRBV12-4
J gene: TRBJ2-5
D gene: TRBD1

CDR3 protein: CASSNLAGSSANTGELFF
CDR3 DNA: TGTGCCAGTAGTAACCTAGCGGGAAGTTCCGCGAACACCGGGGAGCTGTTTTTT
clone size: few
V gene: TRBV19
J gene: TRBJ2-2
D gene: TRBD2

CDR3 protein: CSADRELSTDTQYF
CDR3 DNA: TGCAGCGCCGACAGGGAGCTTAGCACAGATACGCAGTATTTT
clone size: .
V gene: TRBV29-1
J gene: TRBJ2-3
D gene: TRBD1

CDR3 protein: CASSLGALAGAYNEQFF
CDR3 DNA: TGTGCCAGCAGCTTAGGTGCACTAGCGGGAGCCTACAATGAGCAGTTCTTC
clone size: few
V gene: TRBV7-9
J gene: TRBJ2-1
D gene: TRBD2

CDR3 protein: CASSPLRGYGYTF
CDR3 DNA: TGTGCCAGTAGTCCGTTAAGGGGGTATGGCTACACCTTC
clone size: many
V gene: TRBV19
J gene: TRBJ1-2
D gene: .

CDR3 protein: CASSSWDTQYF
CDR3 DNA: TGTGCCAGCAGCTCATGGGATACGCAGTATTTT
clone size: many
V gene: TRBV7-9
J gene: TRBJ2-3
D gene: .